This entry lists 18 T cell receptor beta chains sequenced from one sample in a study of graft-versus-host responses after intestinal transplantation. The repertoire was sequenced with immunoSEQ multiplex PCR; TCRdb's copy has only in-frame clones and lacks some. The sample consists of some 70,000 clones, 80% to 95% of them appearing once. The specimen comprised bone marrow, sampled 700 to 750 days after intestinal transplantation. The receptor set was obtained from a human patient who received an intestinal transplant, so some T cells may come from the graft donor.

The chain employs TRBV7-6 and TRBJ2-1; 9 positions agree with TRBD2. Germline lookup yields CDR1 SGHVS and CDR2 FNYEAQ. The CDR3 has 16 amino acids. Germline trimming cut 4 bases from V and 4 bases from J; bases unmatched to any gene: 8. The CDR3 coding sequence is TGTGCCAGCAGCTCTGTGGCTAGCGGGGAGTACAATGAGCAGTTCTTC. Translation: CASSSVASGEYNEQFF.

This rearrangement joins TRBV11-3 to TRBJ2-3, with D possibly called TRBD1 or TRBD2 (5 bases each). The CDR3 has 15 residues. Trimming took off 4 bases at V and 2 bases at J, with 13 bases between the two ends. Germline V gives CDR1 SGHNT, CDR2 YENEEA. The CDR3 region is CASSCTGTLTDTQYF. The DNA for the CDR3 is TGTGCCAGCAGCTGTACCGGGACGCTCACAGATACGCAGTATTTT. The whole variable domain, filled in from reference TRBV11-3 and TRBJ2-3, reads EAGVVQSPRYKIIEKKQPVAFWCNPISGHNTLYWYLQNLGQGPELLIRYENEEAVDDSQLPKDRFSAERLKGVDSTLKIQPAELGDSAVYLCASSCTGTLTDTQYFGPGTRLTVL.

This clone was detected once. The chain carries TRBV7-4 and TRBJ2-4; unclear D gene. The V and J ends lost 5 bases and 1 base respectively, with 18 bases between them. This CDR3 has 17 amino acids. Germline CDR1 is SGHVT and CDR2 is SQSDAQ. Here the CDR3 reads CASSPRREQIAKNIQYF. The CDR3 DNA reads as TGTGCCAGCAGCCCCCGTAGGGAACAGATTGCCAAAAACATTCAGTACTTC.

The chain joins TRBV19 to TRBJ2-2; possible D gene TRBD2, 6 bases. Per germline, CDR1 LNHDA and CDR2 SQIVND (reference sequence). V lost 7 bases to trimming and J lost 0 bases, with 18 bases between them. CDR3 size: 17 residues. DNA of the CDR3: TGTGCCAGTACCCCAAAGGGGCGGGGCGCGAACACCGGGGAGCTGTTTTTT. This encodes CASTPKGRGANTGELFF. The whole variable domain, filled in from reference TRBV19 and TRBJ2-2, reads DGGITQSPKYLFRKEGQNVTLSCEQNLNHDAMYWYRQDPGQGLRLIYYSQIVNDFQKGDIAEGYSVSREKKESFPLTVTSAQKNPTAFYLCASTPKGRGANTGELFFGEGSRLTVL.

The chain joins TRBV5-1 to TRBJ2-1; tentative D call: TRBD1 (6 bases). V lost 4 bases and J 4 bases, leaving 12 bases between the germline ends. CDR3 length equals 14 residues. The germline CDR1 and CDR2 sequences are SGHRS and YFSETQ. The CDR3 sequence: CASSPQGPYNEQFF. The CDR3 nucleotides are TGCGCCAGCAGCCCCCAGGGGCCATACAATGAGCAGTTCTTC.

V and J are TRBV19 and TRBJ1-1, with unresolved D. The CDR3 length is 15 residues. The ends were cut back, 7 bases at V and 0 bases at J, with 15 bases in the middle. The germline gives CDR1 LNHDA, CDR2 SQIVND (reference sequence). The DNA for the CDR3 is TGTGCCAGTAACGCCCTCTCGGGCGTGAACACTGAAGCTTTCTTT. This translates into CASNALSGVNTEAFF.

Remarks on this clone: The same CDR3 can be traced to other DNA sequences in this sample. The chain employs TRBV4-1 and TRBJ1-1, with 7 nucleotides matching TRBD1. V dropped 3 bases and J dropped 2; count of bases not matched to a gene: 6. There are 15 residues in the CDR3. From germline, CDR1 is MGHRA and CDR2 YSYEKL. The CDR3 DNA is TGCGCCAGCAGCCAGGTCACAGGGGATAACACTGAAGCTTTCTTT. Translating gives CASSQVTGDNTEAFF.

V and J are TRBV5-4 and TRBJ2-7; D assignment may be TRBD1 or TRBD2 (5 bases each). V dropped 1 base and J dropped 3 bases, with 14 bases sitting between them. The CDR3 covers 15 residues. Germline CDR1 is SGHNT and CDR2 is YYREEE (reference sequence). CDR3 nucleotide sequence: TGTGCCAGCAGCTTGAATCCCTCAGGGAGCTACGAGCAGTACTTC. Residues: CASSLNPSGSYEQYF. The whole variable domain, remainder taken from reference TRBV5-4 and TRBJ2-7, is ETGVTQSPTHLIKTRGQQVTLRCSSQSGHNTVSWYQQALGQGPQFIFQYYREEENGRGNFPPRFSGLQFPNYSSELNVNALELDDSALYLCASSLNPSGSYEQYFGPGTRLTVT.

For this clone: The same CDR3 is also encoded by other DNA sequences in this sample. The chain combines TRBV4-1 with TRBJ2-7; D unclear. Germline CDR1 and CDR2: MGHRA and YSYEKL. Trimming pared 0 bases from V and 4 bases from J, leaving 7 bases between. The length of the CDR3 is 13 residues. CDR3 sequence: CASSQDLGYEQYF. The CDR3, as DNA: TGCGCCAGCAGCCAAGATTTGGGATACGAGCAGTACTTC.

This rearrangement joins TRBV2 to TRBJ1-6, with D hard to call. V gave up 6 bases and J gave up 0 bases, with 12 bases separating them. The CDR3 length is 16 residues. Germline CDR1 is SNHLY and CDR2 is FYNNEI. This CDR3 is CASRARASSYNSPLHF. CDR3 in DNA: TGTGCCAGCAGGGCGAGGGCGAGCTCCTATAATTCACCCCTCCACTTT.

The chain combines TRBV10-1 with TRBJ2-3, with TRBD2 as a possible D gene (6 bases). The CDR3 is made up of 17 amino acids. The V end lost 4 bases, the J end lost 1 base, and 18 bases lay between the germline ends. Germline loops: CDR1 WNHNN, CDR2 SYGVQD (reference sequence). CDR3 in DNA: TGCGCCAGCAGTGGGGACGGGAGTTTTTACCGCACAGATACGCAGTATTTT. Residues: CASSGDGSFYRTDTQYF.

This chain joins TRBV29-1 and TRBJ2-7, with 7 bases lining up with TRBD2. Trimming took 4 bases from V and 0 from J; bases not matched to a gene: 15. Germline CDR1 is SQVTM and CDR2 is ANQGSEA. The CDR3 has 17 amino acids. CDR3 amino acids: CSVGGGMGPHASYEQYF. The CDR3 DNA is TGCAGCGTTGGCGGGGGAATGGGACCGCATGCCTCCTACGAGCAGTACTTC.

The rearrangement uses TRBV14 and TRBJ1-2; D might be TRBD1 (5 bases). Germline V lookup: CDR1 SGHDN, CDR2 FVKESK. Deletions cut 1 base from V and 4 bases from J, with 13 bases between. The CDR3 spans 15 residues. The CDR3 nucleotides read TGTGCCAGCAGCCAAGGAGGGGAGTTACGCTATGGCTACACCTTC. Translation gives CASSQGGELRYGYTF.

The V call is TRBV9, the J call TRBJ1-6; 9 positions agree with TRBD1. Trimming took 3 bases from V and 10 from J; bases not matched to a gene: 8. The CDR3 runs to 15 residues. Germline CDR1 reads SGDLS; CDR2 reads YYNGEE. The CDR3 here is CASSGQTGGSSPLHF. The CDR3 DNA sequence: TGTGCCAGCAGCGGCCAGACAGGGGGATCGTCACCCCTCCACTTT.

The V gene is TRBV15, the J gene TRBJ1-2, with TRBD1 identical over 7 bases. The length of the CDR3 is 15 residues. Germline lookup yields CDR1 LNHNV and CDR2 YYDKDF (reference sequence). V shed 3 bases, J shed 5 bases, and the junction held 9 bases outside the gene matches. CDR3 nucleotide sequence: TGTGCCACCAGCAGGGGGACAGTCATCGAGTATGGCTACACCTTC. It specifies CATSRGTVIEYGYTF. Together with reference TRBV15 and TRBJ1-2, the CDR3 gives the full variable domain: DAMVIQNPRYQVTQFGKPVTLSCSQTLNHNVMYWYQQKSSQAPKLLFHYYDKDFNNEADTPDNFQSRRPNTSFCFLDIRSPGLGDTAMYLCATSRGTVIEYGYTFGSGTRLTVV.

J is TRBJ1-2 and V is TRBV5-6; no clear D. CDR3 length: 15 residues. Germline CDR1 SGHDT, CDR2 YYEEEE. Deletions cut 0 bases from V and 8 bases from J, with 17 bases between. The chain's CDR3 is CASSLGGRGLDGYTF. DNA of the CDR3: TGTGCCAGCAGCTTGGGGGGTAGAGGGTTGGACGGCTACACCTTC.

CDR3 coding DNA: TGTGCCAGCAGCTTAGTCGGGCACGGGACCGGGGAGCTGTTTTTT. Protein product: CASSLVGHGTGELFF. The chain recombines TRBV7-3 with TRBJ2-2, with no clear D. V was trimmed by 2 bases and J by 5 bases, leaving 12 bases between them. The CDR3 is 15 residues long. In germline, CDR1 is SGHTA, CDR2 FQGTGA.

CDR3 nucleotide sequence: TGTGCCAGTAGCCATTGGACAGGGGAGCACGAGCAGTACTTC. Its protein product is CASSHWTGEHEQYF. The chain uses TRBV19 and TRBJ2-7; the match to TRBD1 covers 9 bases. CDR3 size: 14 residues. V lost 6 bases and J lost 5; bases outside the gene matches: 8. The germline V gene has CDR1 LNHDA and CDR2 SQIVND (reference sequence).